This T cell receptor beta chain was recovered during a study of blood T cell repertoires in COVID-19. Study-wide background: Acute-phase and convalescent COVID-19 samples originated in the United States, Italy and Spain. T cells, B-cell-depleted T cells, or PBMCs supplied cDNA or gDNA.

The CDR3 spans 15 residues. Germline-derived CDR1 and CDR2 are SGHTS and YDEGEE. Trimming took 2 bases from V and 5 from J; bases not matched to a gene: 6. Original processing notes: Reference gene primer amplification in the assay estimated nucleated cell counts. The data were produced by immunoSEQ multiplex PCR, yet TCRdb's version contains in-frame clones alone and is incomplete. That table supplies the V and J calls and clone size; D and trimming were determined from the DNA. The sample holds 85,000 to 120,000 clones; about 88% are singletons and the top ten take around 3%. Material for sequencing was peripheral blood. The chain couples TRBV5-8 to TRBJ2-1, with 8 bases identical to TRBD1. The receptor was isolated from a man aged 45-65 years with active or convalescent COVID-19. The CDR3 sequence: CASSFGQGANNEQFF. CDR3 DNA: TGTGCCAGCAGCTTTGGACAGGGTGCAAACAATGAGCAGTTCTTC.